Listed here is a single T cell receptor beta chain. This specimen belongs to a study of blood T cell repertoires in COVID-19. Per germline, CDR1 SGHAT and CDR2 FQNNGV. V lost 5 bases and J lost 3; bases outside the gene matches: 6. The CDR3 totals 16 residues. Original data processing: Estimated nucleated cell counts came from reference gene primer amplification. Sequencing used immunoSEQ multiplex PCR; TCRdb keeps in-frame clones, though not all of them. V, J and clone size are taken as reported in that table, and D and trimming were inferred from the DNA itself. The sample consists of 85,000 to 90,000 clones, around 90% of them appearing once.

The specimen sequenced was peripheral blood. V usage is TRBV11-2 and J usage is TRBJ2-7; 14 bases fit TRBD2. The sequence was obtained from a human donor with active COVID-19. The donor label of this sample is uncertain. The CDR3 bases are TGTGCCAGCAGCCTAAGACTAGCGGGGGGGGACTACGAGCAGTACTTC. Translated, it gives CASSLRLAGGDYEQYF.